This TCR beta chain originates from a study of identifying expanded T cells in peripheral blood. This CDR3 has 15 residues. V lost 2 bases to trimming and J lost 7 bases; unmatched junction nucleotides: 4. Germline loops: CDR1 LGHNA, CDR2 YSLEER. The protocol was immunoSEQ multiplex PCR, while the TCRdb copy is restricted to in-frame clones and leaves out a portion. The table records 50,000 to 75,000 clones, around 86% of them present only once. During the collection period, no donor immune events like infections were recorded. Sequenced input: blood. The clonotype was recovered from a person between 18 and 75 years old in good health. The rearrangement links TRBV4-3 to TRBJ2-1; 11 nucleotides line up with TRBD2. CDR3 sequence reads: CASSQTSGRGNEQFF. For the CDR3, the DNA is TGCGCCAGCAGCCAAACTAGCGGGAGAGGTAATGAGCAGTTCTTC.